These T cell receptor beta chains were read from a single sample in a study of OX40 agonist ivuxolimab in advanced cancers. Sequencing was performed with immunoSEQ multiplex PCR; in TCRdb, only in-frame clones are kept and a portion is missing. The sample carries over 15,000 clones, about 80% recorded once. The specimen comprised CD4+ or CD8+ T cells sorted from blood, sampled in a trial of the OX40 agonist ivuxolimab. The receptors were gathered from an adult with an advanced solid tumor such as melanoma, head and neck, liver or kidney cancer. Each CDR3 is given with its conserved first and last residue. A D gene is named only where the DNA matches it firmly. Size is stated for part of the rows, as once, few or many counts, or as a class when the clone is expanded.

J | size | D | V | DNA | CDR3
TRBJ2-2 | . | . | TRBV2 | TGTGCCAGCAGTGATGACAGGACATCCTCCGGGGAGCTGTTTTTT | CASSDDRTSSGELFF
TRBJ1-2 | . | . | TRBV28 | TGTGCCAGCAGTTTAGACGGCAGGGGAGGTGGCTACACCTTC | CASSLDGRGGGYTF
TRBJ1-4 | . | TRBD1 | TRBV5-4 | TGTGCCAGCAGCATCGGACAGGACGGTAATGAAAAACTGTTTTTT | CASSIGQDGNEKLFF
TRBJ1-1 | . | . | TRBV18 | TGTGCCAGCTCACCACATTTCGACGGCACTGAAGCTTTCTTT | CASSPHFDGTEAFF
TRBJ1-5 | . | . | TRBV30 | TGTGCCTGGAGTGTATCTGGACAAGGCAATCAGCCCCAGCATTTT | CAWSVSGQGNQPQHF
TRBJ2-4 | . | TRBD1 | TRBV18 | TGTGCCAGCTCATGGACAGGGGGCCGGGCCAAAAACATTCAGTACTTC | CASSWTGGRAKNIQYF
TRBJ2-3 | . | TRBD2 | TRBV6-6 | TGTGCCACCCACTTAGCGGGAGGCCACACAGATACGCAGTATTTT | CATHLAGGHTDTQYF
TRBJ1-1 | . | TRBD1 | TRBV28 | TGTGCCAGCAGCCTGACAGGGATAACTGAAGCTTTCTTT | CASSLTGITEAFF
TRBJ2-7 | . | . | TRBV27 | TGTGCCAGCAGTTCCCGCGCAGGGGTCCCCTACGAGCAGTACTTC | CASSSRAGVPYEQYF
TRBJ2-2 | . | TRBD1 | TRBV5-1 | TGCGCCAGCAGCTTGCGACAGGGAAGTGGGACCGGGGAGCTGTTTTTT | CASSLRQGSGTGELFF
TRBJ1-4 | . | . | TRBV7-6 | TGTGCCAGCAGCCCAGTCCCTTTGTCTGAAAAACTGTTTTTT | CASSPVPLSEKLFF
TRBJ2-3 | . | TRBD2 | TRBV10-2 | TGCGCCAGCTCTAGCGGGAGGGTGGTAGATACGCAGTATTTT | CASSSGRVVDTQYF
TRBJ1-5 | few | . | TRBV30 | TGTGCCTGGAATGACGGTAATCAGCCCCAGCATTTT | CAWNDGNQPQHF
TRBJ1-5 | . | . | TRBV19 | TGTGCCAGTAGTAGGGGAGAAGGTCAGCCCCAGCATTTT | CASSRGEGQPQHF
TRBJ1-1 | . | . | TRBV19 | TGTGCCAGTCACCCACACAGGGCGTCCACTGAAGCTTTCTTT | CASHPHRASTEAFF
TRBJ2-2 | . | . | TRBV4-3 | TGCGCCAGCAGCCAGTTGAGCATGGGAGCCGGGGAGCTGTTTTTT | CASSQLSMGAGELFF
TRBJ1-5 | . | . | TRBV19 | TGTGCCAGTAGTATAGTCCCCAGGGTCAATCAGCCCCAGCATTTT | CASSIVPRVNQPQHF
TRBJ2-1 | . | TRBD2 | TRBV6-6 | TGTGCCAGCAGTTACTCGATGGGCGGGAGTGGGAATGAGCAGTTCTTC | CASSYSMGGSGNEQFF
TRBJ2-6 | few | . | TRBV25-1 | TGTGCCAGTAGCTCTGGGGCCAACGTCCTGACTTTC | CASSSGANVLTF
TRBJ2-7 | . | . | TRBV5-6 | TGTGCCAGCAGTACGCAGGCGTCCTACGAGCAGTACTTC | CASSTQASYEQYF
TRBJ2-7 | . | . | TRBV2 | TGTGCCAGCAGACGAGGGCAGGCAACCTACGAGCAGTACTTC | CASRRGQATYEQYF
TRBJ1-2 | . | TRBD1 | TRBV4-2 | TGTGCCAGCAGCCAAGGCCAAATGGGACAGGGTCCTTCTGGCTACACCTTC | CASSQGQMGQGPSGYTF
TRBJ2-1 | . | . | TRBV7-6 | TGTGCCAGCAGCTTAGCCGTCATCCACAATGAGCAGTTCTTC | CASSLAVIHNEQFF
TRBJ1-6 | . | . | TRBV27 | TGTGCCAGCAGTCCCCAGGTTGGCACACCCCTCCACTTT | CASSPQVGTPLHF
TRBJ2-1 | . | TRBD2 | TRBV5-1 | TGCGCCAGCAGCCTACTAGCGGGAGGGCTTTTCAATGAGCAGTTCTTC | CASSLLAGGLFNEQFF
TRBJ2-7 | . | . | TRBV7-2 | TGTGCCAGCACCCCCGGGCGCGACTACGAGCAGTACTTC | CASTPGRDYEQYF
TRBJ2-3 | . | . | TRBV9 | TGTGCCAGCAGCGTAGGGGTGACGCCCGGTACGCAGTATTTT | CASSVGVTPGTQYF
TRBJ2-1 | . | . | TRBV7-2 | TGTGCCAGCAGCTTAAGTTTGGGAGATAATGAGCAGTTCTTC | CASSLSLGDNEQFF
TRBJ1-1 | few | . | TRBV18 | TGTGCCAGCTCACCAAGGCCCGGGAACACTGAAGCTTTCTTT | CASSPRPGNTEAFF
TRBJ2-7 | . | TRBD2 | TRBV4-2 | TGTGCCAGCAGCCAAGCTGCGGGGGGGAGATGGGAGCAGTACTTC | CASSQAAGGRWEQYF
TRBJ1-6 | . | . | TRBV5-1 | TGCGCCAGCAGCTTGGTCGGGAGTCAGTCACCCCTCCACTTT | CASSLVGSQSPLHF
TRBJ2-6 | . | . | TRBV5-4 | TGTGCCAGCAGCTTGGGCAGATCTGGGGCCAACGTCCTGACTTTC | CASSLGRSGANVLTF
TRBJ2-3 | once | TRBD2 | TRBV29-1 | TGCAGCGCGGCCGGGGGGGTTAGAGATACGCAGTATTTT | CSAAGGVRDTQYF
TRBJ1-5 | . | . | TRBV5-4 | TGTGCCAGCAGCTTGGCAGGGTTCAATCAGCCCCAGCATTTT | CASSLAGFNQPQHF
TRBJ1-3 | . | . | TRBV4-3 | TGCGCCAGCAGCCAAGACGACAGAACAAACACCATATATTTT | CASSQDDRTNTIYF
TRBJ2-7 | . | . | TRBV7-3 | TGTGCCAGCAGCTTTAACCCGACCTACGAGCAGTACTTC | CASSFNPTYEQYF
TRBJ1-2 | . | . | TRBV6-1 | TGTGCCAGCAGTCCACTAGGGCACTATGGCTACACCTTC | CASSPLGHYGYTF